The entry below describes one T cell receptor (beta chain). This receptor's antigen is unknown. Base qualities were left out, and no much larger clone turns up one base away. The sample comes from a study of technical replicates of blood from a handful of donors (dated by TCRdb to the late 2010s). The library was built by means of the immunoSEQ multiplex PCR assay. Entries here come from immuneACCESS through TCRdb and include only in-frame sequences with V and J called. Some clones fail to appear in such tables; in the studies checked, an unresolved V gene covers under half of the shortfall, and the cause of the remainder is unknown. In all, the sample holds about 94,000 clones, and approximately 94% of those were seen once. The ten top clones hold roughly 0.22% of the sample. Germline trimming amounts to 1 base on V and 0 bases on J, with 10 as the count of junction bases outside the gene matches. The germline V gene specifies SGHRS as CDR1 and YFSETQ as CDR2. From the cysteine up to the phenylalanine, the CDR3 has a length of 19 residues. Just the 57-base CDR3 DNA is kept, in frame starting at base 1.

Sequences were obtained from T cells isolated from PBMCs. Recombination linked TRBV5-1 to TRBJ2-6, and 7 bases in between align with TRBD1. The TCR comes from a human donor in good health. The nucleotide sequence is TGCGCCAGCAGCTTGAGAGGCGATGGGACAGCCTCTGGGGCCAACGTCCTGACTTTC. Protein translation: CASSLRGDGTASGANVLTF. The CDR3 plus the reference TRBV5-1 and TRBJ2-6 genes for the other parts give the full variable domain: KAGVTQTPRYLIKTRGQQVTLSCSPISGHRSVSWYQQTPGQGLQFLFEYFSETQRNKGNFPGRFSGRQFSNSRSEMNVSTLELGDSALYLCASSLRGDGTASGANVLTFGAGSRLTVL.